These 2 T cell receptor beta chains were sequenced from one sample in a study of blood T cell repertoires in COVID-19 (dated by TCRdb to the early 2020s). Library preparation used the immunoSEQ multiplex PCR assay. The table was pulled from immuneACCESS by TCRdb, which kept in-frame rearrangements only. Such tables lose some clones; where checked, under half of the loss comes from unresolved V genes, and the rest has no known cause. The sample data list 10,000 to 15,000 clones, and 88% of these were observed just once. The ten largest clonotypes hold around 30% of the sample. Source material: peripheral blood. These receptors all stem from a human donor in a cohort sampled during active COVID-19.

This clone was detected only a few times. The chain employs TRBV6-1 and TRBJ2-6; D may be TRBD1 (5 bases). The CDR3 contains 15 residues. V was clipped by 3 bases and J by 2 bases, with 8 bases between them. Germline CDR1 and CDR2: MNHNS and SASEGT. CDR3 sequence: CASSDRAAGANVLTF. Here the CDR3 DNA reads TGTGCCAGCAGTGACAGGGCAGCTGGGGCCAACGTCCTGACTTTC.

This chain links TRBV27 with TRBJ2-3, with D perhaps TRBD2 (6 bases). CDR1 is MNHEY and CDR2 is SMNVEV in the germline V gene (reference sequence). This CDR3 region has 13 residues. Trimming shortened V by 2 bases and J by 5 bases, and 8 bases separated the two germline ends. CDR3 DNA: TGTGCCAGCAGTTTAGGAGCGGGAGATACGCAGTATTTT. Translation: CASSLGAGDTQYF.